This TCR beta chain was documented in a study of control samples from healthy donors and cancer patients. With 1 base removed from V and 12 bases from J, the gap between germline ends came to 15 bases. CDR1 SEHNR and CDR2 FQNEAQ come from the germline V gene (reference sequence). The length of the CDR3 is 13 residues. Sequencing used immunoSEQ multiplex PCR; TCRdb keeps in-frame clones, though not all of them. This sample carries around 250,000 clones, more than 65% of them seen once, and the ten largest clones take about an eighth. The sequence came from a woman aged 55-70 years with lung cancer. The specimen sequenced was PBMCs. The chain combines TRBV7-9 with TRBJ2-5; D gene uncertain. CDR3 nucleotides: TGTGCCAGCAGCTTAGGGTTGCGAAAGGGCGAGTACTTC. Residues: CASSLGLRKGEYF.